The source of this T cell receptor (beta chain) is a study of T cell repertoires in cytomegalovirus infection. J gave up 2 bases and V 6 bases, and 16 bases lay outside the gene matches. Germline loops: CDR1 MNHEY, CDR2 SVGEGT. The CDR3 extends over 20 amino acids. As to this clonotype: Its antigen is not known.

TCRdb fed the reads into MiXCR, producing one record per CDR3 protein. Of about 740,000 distinct CDR3 sequences in the sample, 33% are singletons; the top ten hold about 20%. This chain uses TRBV6-2 or TRBV6-3 with TRBJ2-3, with TRBD2 matching 14 bases. The receptor was isolated from a human donor in good health (CMV status not recorded). Some clones in this sample may be carry-over from other donors' samples. This specimen consisted of cultured PBMCs, obtained from culture after CMV antigen stimulation. The CDR3 region is CASSSPFTGTSGSNTDTQYF. Here the CDR3 DNA reads TGTGCCAGCAGCTCACCATTCACCGGGACTAGCGGGAGTAACACAGATACGCAGTATTTT.